One T cell receptor (beta chain) is described in this entry. Its target is not known. These data come from a study of CD8+CD57+ T cells in acquired aplastic anemia. The wider study: An average of roughly 3 ug of DNA was obtained from sorted CD4+ and CD8+ cells. There were 10 million to 14 million reads, on average, for CD4+ cells from healthy donors. Study results and caveats: A set of approximately 30 CD8+ CDR3 sequences was shared between patients and controls, and these sequences appeared highly expressed in patients.

The CDR3 is made up of 14 amino acids. Germline loops: CDR1 DFQATT, CDR2 SNEGSKA (reference sequence). V shed 4 bases and J shed 2 bases, with 15 bases lying between them. Profiling that covered TCR beta VDJ and CDR3 relied on genomic DNA as its template. TCRdb called the reads again in MiXCR, with one record for every CDR3 protein. Of about 170,000 distinct CDR3 sequences listed, under 75% are singletons. The clonotype originates from a human donor in good health. The sample comprised sorted CD4+, CD8+, or CD8+CD57+ T cells (not recorded which) from PBMCs. V and J are TRBV20-1 and TRBJ2-7; no clear D. CDR3: CSAKPSDGPYEQYF. DNA for the CDR3: TGCAGTGCTAAACCCTCAGATGGACCCTACGAGCAGTACTTC.